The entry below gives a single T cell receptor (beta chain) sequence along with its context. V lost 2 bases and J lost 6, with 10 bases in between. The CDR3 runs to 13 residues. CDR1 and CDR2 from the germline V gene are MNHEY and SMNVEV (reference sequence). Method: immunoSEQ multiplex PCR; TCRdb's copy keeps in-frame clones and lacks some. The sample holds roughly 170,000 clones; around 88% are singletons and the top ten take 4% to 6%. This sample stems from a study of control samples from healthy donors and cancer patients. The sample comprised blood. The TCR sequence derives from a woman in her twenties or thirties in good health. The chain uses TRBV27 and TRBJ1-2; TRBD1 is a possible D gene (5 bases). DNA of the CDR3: TGTGCCAGCAGTTTAGGGCAGGGAGATGGCTACACCTTC. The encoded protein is CASSLGQGDGYTF.